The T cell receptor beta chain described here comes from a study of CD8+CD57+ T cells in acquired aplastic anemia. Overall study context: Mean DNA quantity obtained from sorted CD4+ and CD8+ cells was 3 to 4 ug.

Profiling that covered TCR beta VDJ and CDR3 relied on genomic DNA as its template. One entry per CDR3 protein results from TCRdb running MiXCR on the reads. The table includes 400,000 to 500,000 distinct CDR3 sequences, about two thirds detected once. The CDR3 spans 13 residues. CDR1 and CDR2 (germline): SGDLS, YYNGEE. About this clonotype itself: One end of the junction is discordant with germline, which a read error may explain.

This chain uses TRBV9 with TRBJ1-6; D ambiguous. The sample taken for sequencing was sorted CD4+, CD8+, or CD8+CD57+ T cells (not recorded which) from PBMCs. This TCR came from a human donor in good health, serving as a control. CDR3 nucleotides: TGTGCCAGCAGCGGAACGTCTGAAACGACCCAGTACTTT. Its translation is CASSGTSETTQYF. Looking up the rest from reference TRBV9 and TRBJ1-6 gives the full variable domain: DSGVTQTPKHLITATGQRVTLRCSPRSGDLSVYWYQQSLDQGLQFLIQYYNGEERAKGNILERFSAQQFPDLHSELNLSSLELGDSALYFCASSGTSETTQYFGNGTRLTVT.